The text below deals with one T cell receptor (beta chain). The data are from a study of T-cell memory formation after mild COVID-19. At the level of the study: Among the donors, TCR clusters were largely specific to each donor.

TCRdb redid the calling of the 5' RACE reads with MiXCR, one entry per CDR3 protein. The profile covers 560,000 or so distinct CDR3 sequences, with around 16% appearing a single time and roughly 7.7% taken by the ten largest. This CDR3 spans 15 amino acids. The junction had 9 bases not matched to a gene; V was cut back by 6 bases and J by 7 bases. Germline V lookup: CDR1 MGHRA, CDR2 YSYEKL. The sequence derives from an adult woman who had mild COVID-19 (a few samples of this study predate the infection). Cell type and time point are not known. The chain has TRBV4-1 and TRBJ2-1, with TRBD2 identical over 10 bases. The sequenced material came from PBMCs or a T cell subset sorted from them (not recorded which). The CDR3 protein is CASRIIAGGDNEQFF. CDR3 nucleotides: TGCGCCAGCAGAATAATAGCGGGGGGTGATAATGAGCAGTTCTTC.